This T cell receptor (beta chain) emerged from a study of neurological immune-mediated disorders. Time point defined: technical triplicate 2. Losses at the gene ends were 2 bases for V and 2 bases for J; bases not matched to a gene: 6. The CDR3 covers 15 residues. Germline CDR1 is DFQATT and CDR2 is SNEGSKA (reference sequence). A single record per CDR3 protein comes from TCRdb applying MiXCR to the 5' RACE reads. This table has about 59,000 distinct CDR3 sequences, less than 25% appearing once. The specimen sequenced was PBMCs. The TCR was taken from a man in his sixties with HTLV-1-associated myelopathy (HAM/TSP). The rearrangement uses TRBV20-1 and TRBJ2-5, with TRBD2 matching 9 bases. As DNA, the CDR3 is TGCAGTGCTAGACGCGACGCGGGAGGGCAAGAGACCCAGTACTTC. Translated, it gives CSARRDAGGQETQYF.